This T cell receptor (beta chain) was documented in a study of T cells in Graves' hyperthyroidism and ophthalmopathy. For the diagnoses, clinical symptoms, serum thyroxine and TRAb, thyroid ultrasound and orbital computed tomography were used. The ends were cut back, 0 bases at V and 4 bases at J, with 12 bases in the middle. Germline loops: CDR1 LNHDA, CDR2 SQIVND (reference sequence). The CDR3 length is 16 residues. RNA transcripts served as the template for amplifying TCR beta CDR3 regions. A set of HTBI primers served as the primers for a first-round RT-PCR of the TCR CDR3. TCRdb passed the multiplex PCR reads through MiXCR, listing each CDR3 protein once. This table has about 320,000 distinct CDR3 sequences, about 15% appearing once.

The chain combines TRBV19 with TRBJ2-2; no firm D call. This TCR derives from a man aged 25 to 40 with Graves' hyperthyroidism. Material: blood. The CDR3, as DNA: TGTGCCAGTAGTATAGATGAGGCGACACTCACCGGGGAGCTGTTTTTT. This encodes CASSIDEATLTGELFF.